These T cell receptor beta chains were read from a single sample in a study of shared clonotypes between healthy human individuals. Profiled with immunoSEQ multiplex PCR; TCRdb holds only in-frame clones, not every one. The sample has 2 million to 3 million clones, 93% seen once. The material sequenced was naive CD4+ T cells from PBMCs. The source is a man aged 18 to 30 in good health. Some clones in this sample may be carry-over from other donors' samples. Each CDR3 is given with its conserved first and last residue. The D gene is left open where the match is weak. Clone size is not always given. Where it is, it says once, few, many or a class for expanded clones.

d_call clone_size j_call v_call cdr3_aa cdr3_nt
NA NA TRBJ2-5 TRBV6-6 CASSYRDAYQETQYF TGTGCCAGCAGTTATAGGGACGCGTACCAAGAGACCCAGTACTTC
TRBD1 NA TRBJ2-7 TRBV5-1 CASSLAVVGQPRGRQYF TGCGCCAGCAGCTTGGCGGTCGTGGGACAGCCTCGAGGAAGGCAGTACTTC
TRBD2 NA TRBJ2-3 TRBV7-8 CASSLPTSGFTDTQYF TGTGCCAGCAGCTTGCCGACTAGCGGCTTCACAGATACGCAGTATTTT
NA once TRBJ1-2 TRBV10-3 CAISESAGTGYTF TGTGCCATCAGTGAGTCGGCAGGGACTGGCTACACCTTC
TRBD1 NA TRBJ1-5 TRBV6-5 CASRDRGDNQPQHF TGTGCCAGCAGAGACAGGGGAGACAATCAGCCCCAGCATTTT
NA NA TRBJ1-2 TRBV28 CASSFRGLSYGYTF TGTGCCAGCAGTTTCCGGGGGTTAAGCTATGGCTACACCTTC
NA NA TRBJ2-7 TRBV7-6 CASSLGAGQSSYEQYF TGTGCCAGCAGCTTAGGTGCGGGCCAGAGCTCCTACGAGCAGTACTTC
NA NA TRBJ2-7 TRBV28 CASSSTYEQYF TGTGCCAGCAGTTCGACCTACGAGCAGTACTTC
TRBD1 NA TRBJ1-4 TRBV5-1 CASSPGQGNEKLFF TGCGCCAGCAGCCCGGGACAGGGCAATGAAAAACTGTTTTTT
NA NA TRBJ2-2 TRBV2 CASSEWDTGELFF TGTGCCAGCAGTGAATGGGACACCGGGGAGCTGTTTTTT
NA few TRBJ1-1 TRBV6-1 CASSEASGHAMAFF TGTGCCAGCAGTGAAGCTTCAGGTCACGCTATGGCTTTCTTT
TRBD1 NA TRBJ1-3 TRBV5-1 CASRFAYRGSGNTIYF TGCGCCAGCAGGTTCGCGTACAGGGGCTCTGGAAACACCATATATTTT
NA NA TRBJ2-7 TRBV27 CASSLSAGYEQYF TGTGCCAGCAGTTTATCGGCCGGCTACGAGCAGTACTTC
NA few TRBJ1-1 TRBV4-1 CASSQRQGKGTEAFF TGCGCCAGCAGCCAAAGGCAGGGAAAGGGCACTGAAGCTTTCTTT
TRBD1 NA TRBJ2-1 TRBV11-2 CASSLLPPTGGKGWNEQFF TGTGCCAGCAGCCTATTACCCCCGACAGGGGGAAAAGGATGGAATGAGCAGTTCTTC
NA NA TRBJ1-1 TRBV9 CASSSPPDHFAEAFF TGTGCCAGCAGCTCCCCTCCGGACCACTTTGCTGAAGCTTTCTTT
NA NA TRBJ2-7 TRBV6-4 CASSEGVYPYF TGTGCCAGCAGTGAAGGCGTTTATCCGTACTTC
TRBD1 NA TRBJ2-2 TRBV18 CASSRQGGNTGELFF TGTGCCAGCTCCCGACAGGGGGGCAACACCGGGGAGCTGTTTTTT
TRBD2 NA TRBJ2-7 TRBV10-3 CAISSLAGEAEQYF TGTGCCATCAGTTCGCTAGCGGGAGAGGCCGAGCAGTACTTC
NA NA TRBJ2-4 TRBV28 CASSPGPRRAQYF TGTGCCAGCAGCCCCGGGCCCCGGAGGGCCCAGTACTTC
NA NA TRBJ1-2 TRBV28 CASRGRNGYTF TGTGCCAGCCGCGGGCGGAATGGCTACACCTTC
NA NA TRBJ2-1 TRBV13 CASSYNLGEQFF TGTGCCAGCAGCTACAATCTAGGTGAGCAGTTCTTC
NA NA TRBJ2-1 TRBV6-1 CASSDRLQSYNEQFF TGTGCCAGCAGTGACCGACTCCAATCCTACAATGAGCAGTTCTTC
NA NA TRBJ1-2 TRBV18 CASSPPNWDATHGYTF TGTGCCAGCTCACCACCAAATTGGGACGCAACCCATGGCTACACCTTC
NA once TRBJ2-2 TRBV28 CASSSGTPQGDCFF TGTGCCAGCAGTTCCGGGACACCCCAGGGGGACTGTTTTTTT
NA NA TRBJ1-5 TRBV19 CASRASLVQSLPQHF TGTGCCAGTAGAGCGTCCTTGGTCCAGTCTCTGCCCCAGCATTTT
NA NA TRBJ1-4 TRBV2 CASSRRLGNYEKLFF TGTGCCAGCTCCCGAAGGCTAGGGAACTATGAAAAACTGTTTTTT
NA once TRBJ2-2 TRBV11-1 CASSSTSGPSFRVTGELFF TGTGCCAGCAGCTCGACCTCCGGGCCGTCCTTTCGGGTCACCGGGGAGCTGTTTTTT
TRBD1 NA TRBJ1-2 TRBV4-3 CASSQVLRGRTYGYTF TGCGCCAGCAGCCAAGTTCTCAGGGGGCGCACCTATGGCTACACCTTC
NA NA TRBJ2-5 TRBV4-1 CASSQKPSQETQYF TGCGCCAGCAGCCAAAAGCCGTCCCAAGAGACCCAGTACTTC
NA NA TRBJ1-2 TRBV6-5 CASTDPGDGGYTF TGTGCCAGCACCGACCCCGGGGACGGGGGCTACACCTTC
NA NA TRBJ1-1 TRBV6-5 CASRDPVNTEAFF TGTGCCAGCAGGGACCCAGTGAACACTGAAGCTTTCTTT
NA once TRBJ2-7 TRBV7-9 CASSLALGGEAGYEQYF TGTGCCAGCAGCTTAGCGCTCGGAGGAGAAGCGGGCTACGAGCAGTACTTC
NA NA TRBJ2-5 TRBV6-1 CASSEYRIEETQYF TGTGCCAGCAGTGAATACCGCATAGAAGAGACCCAGTACTTC
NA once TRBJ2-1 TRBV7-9 CASSLSRLDYRNEQFF TGTGCCAGCAGCTTATCCAGGTTAGATTATCGGAATGAGCAGTTCTTC
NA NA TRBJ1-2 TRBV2 CASSVRAGYGYTF TGTGCCAGCAGTGTCAGGGCTGGGTATGGCTACACCTTC
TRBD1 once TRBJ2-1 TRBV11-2 CASSLGYRTGVHNEQFF TGTGCCAGCAGCTTAGGGTACCGGACAGGGGTGCATAATGAGCAGTTCTTC
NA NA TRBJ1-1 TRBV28 CACQTAGFMEAFF TGTGCCTGCCAGACCGCCGGGTTTATGGAAGCTTTCTTT
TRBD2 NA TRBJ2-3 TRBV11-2 CASSLVPGTSLDTQYF TGTGCCAGCAGCTTAGTCCCCGGGACTAGTCTTGATACGCAGTATTTT
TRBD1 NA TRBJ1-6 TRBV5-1 CASSVDRTNSPLHF TGCGCCAGCAGCGTGGACAGGACCAATTCACCCCTCCACTTT
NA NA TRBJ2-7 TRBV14 CASSQYQRVSYEQYF TGTGCCAGCAGCCAATACCAGCGAGTATCCTACGAGCAGTACTTC
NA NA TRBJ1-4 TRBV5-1 CASREGSTNEKLFF TGCGCCAGCCGAGAGGGGTCAACTAATGAAAAACTGTTTTTT
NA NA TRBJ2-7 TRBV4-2 CASSQDPKSAEQYF TGTGCCAGCAGCCAAGATCCCAAGTCCGCCGAGCAGTACTTC
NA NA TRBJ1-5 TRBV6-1 CASIPGQGWKQPQHF TGTGCCAGCATCCCTGGGCAGGGCTGGAAACAGCCCCAGCATTTT
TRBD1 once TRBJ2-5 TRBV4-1 CASSPGQPQETQYF TGCGCCAGCAGCCCGGGACAGCCGCAAGAGACCCAGTACTTC
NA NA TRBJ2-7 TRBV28 CASRGRPSYEQYF TGTGCCAGTAGGGGCAGACCCTCCTACGAGCAGTACTTC
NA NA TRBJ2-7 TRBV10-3 CAISVRGLTYEQYF TGTGCCATCAGTGTAAGGGGTCTCACCTACGAGCAGTACTTC
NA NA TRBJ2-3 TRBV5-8 CASSLGGASTDTQYF TGTGCCAGCAGCCTCGGAGGTGCTAGCACAGATACGCAGTATTTT
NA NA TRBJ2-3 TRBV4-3 CASSQDWVTDTQYF TGCGCCAGCAGCCAAGACTGGGTCACAGATACGCAGTATTTT
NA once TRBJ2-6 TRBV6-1 CASSASTGSGANVLTF TGTGCCAGCAGTGCGTCGACAGGCTCTGGGGCCAACGTCCTGACTTTC
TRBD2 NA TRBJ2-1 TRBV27 CASSFLLAGSSEQFF TGTGCCAGCAGTTTCTTACTAGCGGGAAGTAGTGAGCAGTTCTTC
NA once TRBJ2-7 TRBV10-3 CAISDIQYSYEQYF TGTGCCATCAGTGACATACAGTACTCCTACGAGCAGTACTTC
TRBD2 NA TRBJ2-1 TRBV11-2 CASTLAGGRDEQFF TGTGCCAGCACTCTAGCGGGAGGTAGAGATGAGCAGTTCTTC